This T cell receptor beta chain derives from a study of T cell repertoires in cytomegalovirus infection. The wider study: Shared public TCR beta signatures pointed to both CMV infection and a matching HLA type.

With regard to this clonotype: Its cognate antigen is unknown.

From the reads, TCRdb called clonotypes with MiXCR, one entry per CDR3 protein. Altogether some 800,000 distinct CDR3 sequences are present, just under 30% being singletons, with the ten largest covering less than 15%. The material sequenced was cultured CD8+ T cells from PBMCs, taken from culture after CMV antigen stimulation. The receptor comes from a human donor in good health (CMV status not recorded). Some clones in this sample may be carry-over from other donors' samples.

CDR3 loop: CASSPDRVGEQFF. The CDR3 nucleotides are TGTGCCAGCAGTCCGGACAGGGTGGGTGAGCAGTTCTTC. The rearrangement links TRBV12-3 or TRBV12-4 to TRBJ2-1; TRBD1 agrees at 8 bases. This CDR3 is built from 13 residues. The V gene end was trimmed by 5 bases and the J gene end by 9 bases; junction bases not matched to a gene: 6.